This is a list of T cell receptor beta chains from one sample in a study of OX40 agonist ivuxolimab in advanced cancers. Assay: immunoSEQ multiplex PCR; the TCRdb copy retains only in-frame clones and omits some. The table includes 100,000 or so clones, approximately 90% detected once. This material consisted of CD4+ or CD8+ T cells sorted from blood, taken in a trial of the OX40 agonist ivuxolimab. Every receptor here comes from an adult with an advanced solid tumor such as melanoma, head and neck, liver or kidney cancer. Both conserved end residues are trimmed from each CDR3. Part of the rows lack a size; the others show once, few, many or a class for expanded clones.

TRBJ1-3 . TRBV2 ASRDDSIYSGNTIY
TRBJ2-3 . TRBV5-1 ASSRDYLTYTDTQY
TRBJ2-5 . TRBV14 ASSLGQGATQY
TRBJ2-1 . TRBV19 ASSIALGLAGVRSYNEQF
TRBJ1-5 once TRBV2 AIKTGVPNQPQH
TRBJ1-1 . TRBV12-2 ASRLGGVNTEAF
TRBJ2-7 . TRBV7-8 ASSLISLDSYEQY
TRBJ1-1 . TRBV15 APGGARNTEAF
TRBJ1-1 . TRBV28 ASTPGGRMNTEAF
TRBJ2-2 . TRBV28 APVGFGRTGELF
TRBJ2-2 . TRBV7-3 ASSPPGQGVTGELF
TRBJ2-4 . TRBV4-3 ASSQILAGGRSIQY
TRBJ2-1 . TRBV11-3 ASSRSVGTRDYYNEQF
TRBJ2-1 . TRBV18 ASSPNAHQYNEQF
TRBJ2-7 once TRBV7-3 ASSLRPTLAGPYEQY
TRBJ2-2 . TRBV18 ASSPRSGTGELF
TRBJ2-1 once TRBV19 ASRTREAPYNEQF
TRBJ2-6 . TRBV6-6 ASTRGSGANVLT
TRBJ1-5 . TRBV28 ASSRPGHLPQH
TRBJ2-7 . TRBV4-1 ASSQGTVPYEQY
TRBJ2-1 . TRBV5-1 ASSASGSSYNEQF
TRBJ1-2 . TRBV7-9 ASRYDRGHGYGYT